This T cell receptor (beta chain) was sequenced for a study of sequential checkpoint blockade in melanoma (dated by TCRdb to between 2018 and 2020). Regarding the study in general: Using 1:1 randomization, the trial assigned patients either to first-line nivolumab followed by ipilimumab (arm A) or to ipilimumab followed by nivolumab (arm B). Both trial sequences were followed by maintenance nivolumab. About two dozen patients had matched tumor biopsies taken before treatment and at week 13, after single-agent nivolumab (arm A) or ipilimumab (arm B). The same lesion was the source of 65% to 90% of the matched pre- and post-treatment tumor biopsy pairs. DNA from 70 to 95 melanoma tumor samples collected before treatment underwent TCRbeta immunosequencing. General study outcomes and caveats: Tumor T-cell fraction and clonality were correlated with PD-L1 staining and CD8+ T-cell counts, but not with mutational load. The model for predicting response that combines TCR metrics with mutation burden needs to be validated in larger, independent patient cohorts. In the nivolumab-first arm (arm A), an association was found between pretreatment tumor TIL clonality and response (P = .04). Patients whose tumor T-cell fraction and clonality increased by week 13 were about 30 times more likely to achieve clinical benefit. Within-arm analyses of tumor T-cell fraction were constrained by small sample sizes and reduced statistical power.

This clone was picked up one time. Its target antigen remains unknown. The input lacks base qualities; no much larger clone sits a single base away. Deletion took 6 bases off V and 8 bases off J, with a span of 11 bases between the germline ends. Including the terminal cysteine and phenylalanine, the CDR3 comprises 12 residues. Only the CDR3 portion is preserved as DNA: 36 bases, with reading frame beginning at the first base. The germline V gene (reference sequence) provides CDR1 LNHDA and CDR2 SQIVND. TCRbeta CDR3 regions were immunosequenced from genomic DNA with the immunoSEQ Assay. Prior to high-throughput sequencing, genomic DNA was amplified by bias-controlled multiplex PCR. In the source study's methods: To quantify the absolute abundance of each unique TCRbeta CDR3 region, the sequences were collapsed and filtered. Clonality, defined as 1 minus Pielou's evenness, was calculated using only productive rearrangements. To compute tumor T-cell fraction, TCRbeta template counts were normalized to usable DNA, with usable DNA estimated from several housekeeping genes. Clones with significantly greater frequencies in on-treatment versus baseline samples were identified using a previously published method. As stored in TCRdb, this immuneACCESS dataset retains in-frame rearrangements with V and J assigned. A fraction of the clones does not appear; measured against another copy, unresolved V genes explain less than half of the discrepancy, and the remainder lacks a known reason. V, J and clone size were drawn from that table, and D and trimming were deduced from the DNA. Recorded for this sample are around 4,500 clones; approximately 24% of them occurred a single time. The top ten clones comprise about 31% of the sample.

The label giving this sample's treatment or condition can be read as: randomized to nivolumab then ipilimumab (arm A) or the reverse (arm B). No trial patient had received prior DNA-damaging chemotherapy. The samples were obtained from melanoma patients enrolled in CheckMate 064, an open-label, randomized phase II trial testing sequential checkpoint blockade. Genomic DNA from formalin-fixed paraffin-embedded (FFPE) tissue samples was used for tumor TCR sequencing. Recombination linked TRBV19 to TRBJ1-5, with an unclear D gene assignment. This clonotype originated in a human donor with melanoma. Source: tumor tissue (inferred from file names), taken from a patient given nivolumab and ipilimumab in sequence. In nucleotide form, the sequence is TGTGCCAGTAGATCCTATGGGGAGCCCCAGCATTTT. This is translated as CASRSYGEPQHF.